The 25 T cell receptor beta chains reported below all come from one sample, sequenced in a study of Ad26.COV2.S vaccination and SARS-CoV-2 variants. The assay was immunoSEQ multiplex PCR, and TCRdb's table has in-frame clones only and misses some. The sample lists about 350,000 clones, 92% seen once, with under 4% in the top ten. The sample consisted of peripheral blood, taken after recovery from COVID-19. These receptors originate from a human donor who had recovered from COVID-19.

The CDR3 reads CASTSGGYEQYF. Here the CDR3 DNA reads TGTGCCAGCACTAGCGGGGGTTACGAGCAGTACTTC. The chain combines TRBV25-1 with TRBJ2-7; TRBD2 agrees at 10 bases. The length of the CDR3 is 12 residues. CDR1 MGHDK and CDR2 SYGVNS come from the germline V gene. Losses at the gene ends were 7 bases for V and 4 bases for J; bases not matched to a gene: 1.

The V and J genes are TRBV7-9 and TRBJ1-4, with 7 positions matching TRBD1. The CDR3 sequence is 16 residues long. Trimming removed 5 bases from V and 8 bases from J; junction bases left unmatched: 14. CDR1 is SEHNR and CDR2 is FQNEAQ in the germline V gene (reference sequence). The CDR3 bases are TGTGCCAGCAGCACCAACGACAGGGAACCGGGGGAAAAACTGTTTTTT. It translates to CASSTNDREPGEKLFF.

The J gene is TRBJ1-1, the V gene TRBV5-8, with D hard to call. In germline, CDR1 is SGHTS, CDR2 YDEGEE. The CDR3 has 11 amino acids. Trimming pared 4 bases from V and 5 bases from J, leaving 6 bases between. CDR3 region: CASSLGTEAFF. In DNA form, the CDR3 reads TGTGCCAGCAGCCTAGGTACTGAAGCTTTCTTT.

This chain uses TRBV18 with TRBJ1-1; 12 bases agree with TRBD1. V lost 2 bases and J lost 11; bases outside the gene matches: 9. This CDR3 spans 15 amino acids. Looked up from germline, CDR1 is KGHSH and CDR2 is LQKENI. The CDR3 sequence is CASSPGGQGALSAFF. CDR3 in DNA: TGTGCCAGCTCACCAGGGGGACAGGGGGCGTTGAGTGCTTTCTTT. The whole variable domain, filled in from reference TRBV18 and TRBJ1-1, reads NAGVMQNPRHLVRRRGQEARLRCSPMKGHSHVYWYRQLPEEGLKFMVYLQKENIIDESGMPKERFSAEFPKEGPSILRIQQVVRGDSAAYFCASSPGGQGALSAFFGQGTRLTVV.

This chain connects TRBV6-2 or TRBV6-3 to TRBJ2-7, with TRBD1 matching over 7 bases. Germline V gene lookup returns CDR1 MNHEY and CDR2 SVGEGT. The V segment lost 0 bases and the J segment 2 bases; nucleotides outside the gene matches: 10. The length of the CDR3 is 17 residues. CDR3 region: CASSYSGGSADAYEQYF. The CDR3 DNA reads TGTGCCAGCAGTTACTCAGGGGGCTCGGCGGATGCCTACGAGCAGTACTTC.

The J gene is TRBJ2-7, the V gene TRBV11-2; tentative D call: TRBD1 (6 bases). Trimming took off 5 bases at V and 3 bases at J, with 11 bases between the two ends. This CDR3 is 13 amino acids long. Germline-derived CDR1 and CDR2 are SGHAT and FQNNGV. CDR3 residues: CASSQDSHYEQYF. CDR3 coding DNA: TGTGCCAGCAGCCAGGACAGCCACTACGAGCAGTACTTC.

The rearrangement links TRBV5-5 to TRBJ1-2; D is ambiguous. The CDR3 contains 13 residues. V lost 0 bases and J 2 bases, leaving 5 bases between the germline ends. CDR1 and CDR2 from the germline V gene are SGHKS and YYEKEE (reference sequence). The CDR3 region is CASSLEGNYGYTF. Here the CDR3 DNA reads TGTGCCAGCAGCTTGGAGGGCAACTATGGCTACACCTTC.

The chain couples TRBV6-2 or TRBV6-3 to TRBJ2-1, with D tentatively TRBD2 (5 bases). The CDR3 runs to 19 residues. CDR1 is MNHEY, CDR2 SVGEGT, per germline. The V end lost 0 bases, the J end lost 1 base, and 19 bases lay between the germline ends. The CDR3 nucleotides are TGTGCCAGCAGTTACTCGAGTTTTGGACTGACCTTATCCTACAATGAGCAGTTCTTC. It codes for CASSYSSFGLTLSYNEQFF.

The rearrangement joins TRBV3-1 (or the pseudogene TRBV3-2) to TRBJ2-3, with D possibly TRBD2 on 5 matching bases. V lost 4 bases, J lost 5 bases, and 22 bases lay in between. Germline loops: CDR1 LGHDT, CDR2 YNNKEL (reference sequence). This CDR3 is built from 17 residues. CDR3 coding DNA: TGTGCCAGCAGCCTCAGGAGAGGGCGAGCATCTGGAGATACGCAGTATTTT. Translated, it gives CASSLRRGRASGDTQYF.

The J gene is TRBJ1-4, the V gene TRBV10-3, with TRBD1 matching 7 bases. The CDR3 has 15 amino acids. With 10 bases clipped from V and 7 bases from J, the junction kept 15 bases outside the gene matches. Germline V lookup: CDR1 ENHRY, CDR2 SYGVKD. The CDR3 DNA is TGTGCCACCGAAGCGACCACAGGGGAAGGTGAAAAACTGTTTTTT. This gives the protein CATEATTGEGEKLFF.

The count of this clone is one. The V call is TRBV2, the J call TRBJ1-6; weak D call: TRBD1 (6 bases). The CDR3 covers 15 residues. The germline V gene has CDR1 SNHLY and CDR2 FYNNEI. V lost 5 bases, J lost 9 bases, and 17 bases lay in between. CDR3 loop: CASSPRITGISPLHF. Written as DNA, the CDR3 is TGTGCCAGCAGTCCTAGGATTACAGGGATTTCACCCCTCCACTTT.

This chain links TRBV5-6 with TRBJ1-1; tentative D call: TRBD1 (5 bases). Looked up from germline, CDR1 is SGHDT and CDR2 is YYEEEE. The CDR3 consists of 16 residues. V was shortened by 2 bases and J by 1 base, with 15 bases between the two germline ends. CDR3 in amino acids: CASSFSTGGTNTEAFF. The CDR3 DNA reads as TGTGCCAGCAGCTTTAGTACGGGGGGAACGAACACTGAAGCTTTCTTT.

The chain links TRBV5-1 to TRBJ1-1; 8 bases are a match to TRBD1. Germline V lookup: CDR1 SGHRS, CDR2 YFSETQ. The junction had 3 bases not matched to a gene; V was cut back by 1 base and J by 1 base. The CDR3 consists of 15 residues. The DNA for the CDR3 is TGCGCCAGCAGCTTGTGGGGGACAGGGAACACTGAAGCTTTCTTT. It encodes CASSLWGTGNTEAFF.

The chain combines TRBV6-5 with TRBJ2-3; D not certain. Germline V gene sequence: CDR1 MNHEY, CDR2 SVGAGI. The CDR3 totals 16 residues. The V and J ends lost 0 bases and 5 bases respectively, with 15 bases between them. The CDR3 DNA sequence: TGTGCCAGCAGTTACTCCGGACCCCCGGTGGGAGATACGCAGTATTTT. Encoded protein: CASSYSGPPVGDTQYF.

This rearrangement joins TRBV27 to TRBJ2-1; D gene ambiguous. Germline lookup yields CDR1 MNHEY and CDR2 SMNVEV (reference sequence). The CDR3 has 13 residues. Between the trimmed V and J ends, which lost 0 bases and 6 bases, there was a span of 6 bases. CDR3 nucleotides: TGTGCCAGCAGTTTATCGAATATCAATGAGCAGTTCTTC. Its protein is CASSLSNINEQFF.

The chain has TRBV19 and TRBJ1-6, with no clear D. The length of the CDR3 is 14 residues. Per germline, CDR1 LNHDA and CDR2 SQIVND (reference sequence). V was trimmed by 4 bases and J by 5 bases, leaving 9 bases between them. CDR3 sequence: CASSNLGNNSPLHF. Written as DNA, the CDR3 is TGTGCCAGTAGTAATCTGGGGAATAATTCACCCCTCCACTTT. The variable domain in full, with the rest retrieved from reference TRBV19 and TRBJ1-6, is DGGITQSPKYLFRKEGQNVTLSCEQNLNHDAMYWYRQDPGQGLRLIYYSQIVNDFQKGDIAEGYSVSREKKESFPLTVTSAQKNPTAFYLCASSNLGNNSPLHFGNGTRLTVT.

CDR3 sequence: CASSHLAGDYNEQFF. The CDR3 coding sequence is TGTGCCAGCAGCCATCTAGCGGGGGACTACAATGAGCAGTTCTTC. This chain connects TRBV5-4 to TRBJ2-1; 10 nucleotides align to TRBD2. The CDR3 is 15 residues long. The junction had 4 bases not matched to a gene; V was cut back by 4 bases and J by 3 bases. The germline V gene has CDR1 SGHNT and CDR2 YYREEE (reference sequence).

V and J are TRBV7-6 and TRBJ1-2; 8 positions match TRBD1. Germline loops: CDR1 SGHVS, CDR2 FNYEAQ. Trimming cost V 6 bases and J 3 bases; bases outside gene matches: 6. The CDR3 consists of 14 residues. CDR3 residues: CASRARGQDYGYTF. In DNA, the CDR3 is TGTGCCAGCAGGGCTAGGGGACAGGACTATGGCTACACCTTC.

This chain links TRBV4-1 with TRBJ2-2; 10 bases are shared with TRBD1. Germline loops: CDR1 MGHRA, CDR2 YSYEKL. The CDR3 runs to 15 residues. J lost 6 bases, V lost 4 bases, and 5 bases had no gene match. CDR3 amino acids: CASSRPGTGAGELFF. The CDR3 nucleotides read TGCGCCAGCAGCCGTCCCGGGACAGGGGCCGGGGAGCTGTTTTTT.

This chain's CDR3 is CASSLKGQYQETQYF. CDR3 coding DNA: TGTGCCAGCAGCTTAAAAGGGCAGTACCAAGAGACCCAGTACTTC. The J gene is TRBJ2-5, the V gene TRBV7-6, with no clear D. The CDR3 spans 15 residues. Trimming shortened V by 2 bases and J by 0 bases, and 10 bases separated the two germline ends. Germline CDR1 reads SGHVS; CDR2 reads FNYEAQ.

The chain couples TRBV3-1 (or the pseudogene TRBV3-2) to TRBJ2-6; 8 bases match TRBD1. Germline V gene data show CDR1 as LGHDT and CDR2 as YNNKEL (reference sequence). The CDR3 loop spans 19 amino acids. J gave up 0 bases and V 3 bases, and 10 bases lay outside the gene matches. The CDR3 region is CASSHQAGTGSSGANVLTF. Written as DNA, the CDR3 is TGTGCCAGCAGCCATCAAGCCGGGACAGGTAGCTCTGGGGCCAACGTCCTGACTTTC.

V and J are TRBV11-3 and TRBJ2-2, with D possibly called TRBD1 or TRBD2 (7 bases each). V was trimmed by 5 bases and J by 6 bases, leaving 16 bases between them. Germline assignment: CDR1 SGHNT and CDR2 YENEEA. The length of the CDR3 is 15 residues. CDR3 loop: CASSIQAGGAGELFF. For the CDR3, the DNA is TGTGCCAGCAGCATACAGGCAGGGGGGGCCGGGGAGCTGTTTTTT.

V is TRBV5-4 and J is TRBJ1-4, with D tentatively TRBD1 (6 bases). This CDR3 comprises 16 residues. Between the trimmed V and J ends, which lost 3 bases and 2 bases, there was a span of 14 bases. Germline V gene sequence: CDR1 SGHNT, CDR2 YYREEE (reference sequence). The CDR3 protein is CASSSHQGSTNEKLFF. The CDR3 coding sequence is TGTGCCAGCAGCTCGCACCAGGGGAGCACTAATGAAAAACTGTTTTTT.

The genes are TRBV19 and TRBJ2-7; D is tentatively TRBD1 or TRBD2 (5 bases each). The ends were cut back, 6 bases at V and 3 bases at J, with 18 bases in the middle. This CDR3 is 15 amino acids long. Germline V gene sequence: CDR1 LNHDA, CDR2 SQIVND (reference sequence). The CDR3 sequence is CASREVDSAIYEQYF. In DNA, the CDR3 is TGTGCCAGTAGGGAGGTTGACAGCGCCATCTACGAGCAGTACTTC.

The chain recombines TRBV7-8 with TRBJ1-5; D possibly corresponds to TRBD1 (6 bases). The CDR3 spans 15 residues. The V and J ends lost 4 bases and 4 bases respectively, with 14 bases between them. From germline, CDR1 is SGHVS and CDR2 FQNEAQ. CDR3 DNA sequence: TGTGCCAGCAGCTCCCGGGGGGCAGGGAATCAGCCCCAGCATTTT. This gives the protein CASSSRGAGNQPQHF. Full variable domain (remainder filled in from reference TRBV7-8 and TRBJ1-5): GAGVSQSPRYKVAKRGQDVALRCDPISGHVSLFWYQQALGQGPEFLTYFQNEAQLDKSGLPSDRFFAERPEGSVSTLKIQRTQQEDSAVYLCASSSRGAGNQPQHFGDGTRLSIL.